This TCR beta chain was captured in a study of shared clonotypes between healthy human individuals. Every unsorted PBMC PCR replicate was loaded with around 290 ng DNA, tens of thousands of T cell genomes. The authors' processing: Without quality scores, immunoSEQ junctional reads could not be filtered like full-length reads. Profiling relied on immunoSEQ multiplex PCR, and the TCRdb table lists in-frame clones only, not all of them. The DNA gave D and trimming, while V, J and clone size come from that table. This table has 550,000 to 600,000 clones, around three quarters appearing once. The CDR3 has 15 amino acids. Trimming took 0 bases from V and 4 from J, leaving 14 bases between them. Germline CDR1 is SGHRS and CDR2 is YFSETQ.

The sequence was collected from a woman aged 40 to 50 in good health. Some clones in this sample may be carry-over from other donors' samples. J is TRBJ2-7 and V is TRBV5-1; TRBD2 is a possible D gene (6 bases). Sequencing was performed on PBMCs. The CDR3 DNA follows: TGCGCCAGCAGCTTGGGTACGGGAGTCGGGTACGAGCAGTACTTC. Its translation: CASSLGTGVGYEQYF.